This T cell receptor beta chain was sequenced during a study of blood T cell dynamics during melanoma immunotherapy. Study in general: Standard first-line treatment here was pembrolizumab or nivolumab plus ipilimumab in metastatic melanoma. Study outcomes and limitations: Unlike progressors, later disease-control patients had W3 repertoires gaining clonality or diversity.

Stated time point: week 3, after first cycle of checkpoint inhibitor. Prior systemic cancer therapy, immunosuppressant use and other active malignancies excluded patients. DNA loading was fixed at around 0.35 ug for all bulk PBMC samples. Clones were sequenced by immunoSEQ multiplex PCR, and TCRdb holds only the in-frame ones, with some missing. The table has some 10,000 clones, more than 75% seen once; the top ten hold 6% to 8%. Remarks on this clone: No antigen is known for it.

V was shortened by 0 bases and J by 4 bases, with 10 bases between the two germline ends. Per germline, CDR1 MNHEY and CDR2 SVGAGI. This CDR3 region has 15 residues. J is TRBJ1-3 and V is TRBV6-5; the D is unclear. The sequence came from a human donor with melanoma. The specimen was blood, collected from a patient treated with checkpoint blockade. CDR3 sequence reads: CASSYSRTGGNTIYF. DNA for the CDR3: TGTGCCAGCAGTTACTCCCGGACGGGAGGAAACACCATATATTTT.